These 17 T cell receptor beta chains were all obtained from the same sample, sequenced in a study of neurological immune-mediated disorders. TCRdb itself ran the 5' RACE reads through MiXCR, one entry per CDR3 protein. The sample lists about 38,000 distinct CDR3 sequences, approximately 5.1% seen once, with around 9% in the top ten. Material: CD4+ T cells from blood. The receptors were sampled from a man younger than 35 in good health.

This clonotype appeared many times. The rearrangement links TRBV7-3 to TRBJ2-5, with D possibly being TRBD2 (7 bases). The CDR3 extends over 15 amino acids. The V gene lost 3 bases and the J gene lost 5 bases, with 16 bases spanning the gap. Germline CDR1 reads SGHTA; CDR2 reads FQGTGA. The DNA for the CDR3 is TGTGCCAGCAGCTTCGAGGGGGGGCCCTGGGAGACCCAGTACTTC. Residues: CASSFEGGPWETQYF.

This clonotype was observed at least ten times. The CDR3 nucleotides are TGCGCCAGCAGCTTGGCCGGAAGGGAGGGAGGCTACACCTTC. This sequence encodes CASSLAGREGGYTF. The chain joins TRBV5-1 to TRBJ1-2; D remains ambiguous. Trimming took off 0 bases at V and 8 bases at J, with 14 bases between the two ends. Per germline, CDR1 SGHRS and CDR2 YFSETQ. The CDR3 length is 14 residues.

This clonotype was counted at least ten times. The chain has TRBV6-6 and TRBJ1-4; D is unclear. Germline V gene sequence: CDR1 MNHNY, CDR2 SVGAGI (reference sequence). This CDR3 has 13 amino acids. Deletions cut 3 bases from V and 7 bases from J, with 9 bases between. The CDR3 sequence: CASSYEQIEKLFF. Here the CDR3 DNA reads TGTGCCAGCAGTTATGAGCAGATTGAAAAACTGTTTTTT.

This clonotype has at least ten counts. J is TRBJ1-2 and V is TRBV2, with a tentative D call TRBD1 (5 bases). CDR1 and CDR2 (germline): SNHLY, FYNNEI. The CDR3 totals 13 residues. Trimming removed 6 bases from V and 7 bases from J, with 15 bases in between. DNA of the CDR3: TGTGCCAGCAGGGGGGGAGCCACTGGTGGCTACACCTTC. Its protein product is CASRGGATGGYTF.

This clonotype was recorded many times. The chain uses TRBV5-1 and TRBJ2-5; TRBD2 aligns across 7 bases. This CDR3 is built from 14 residues. With 1 base clipped from V and 5 bases from J, the junction kept 5 bases outside the gene matches. CDR1 and CDR2 from the germline V gene are SGHRS and YFSETQ. CDR3 region: CASSLSGAGETQYF. Written as DNA, the CDR3 is TGCGCCAGCAGCTTGAGCGGGGCCGGGGAGACCCAGTACTTC.

As concerns this clonotype: The limits of the CDR3 on the DNA are not certain, so only TCRdb's listed CDR3 is given. The rearrangement joins TRBV7-2 to TRBJ2-7; TRBD1, the D gene given by the table, was not confirmed from the DNA. CDR1 and CDR2 (germline): SGHTA, FQGNSA. Termini included, the CDR3 measures 21 amino acids. The CDR3: CASSFYICSAGSPGQGDEQYF.

This clonotype was recorded many times. The rearrangement uses TRBV7-2 and TRBJ2-3; D not certain. Trimming cost V 5 bases and J 5 bases, with 23 bases left between them. The CDR3 is 17 amino acids. Germline CDR1 SGHTA, CDR2 FQGNSA. The CDR3 nucleotides read TGTGCCAGCAGCCCACTTGGGTCTCCGGTAGTTGGAGATACGCAGTATTTT. It specifies CASSPLGSPVVGDTQYF.

This clonotype was seen ten or more times. The rearrangement joins TRBV7-2 to TRBJ2-2; D gene unclear. The CDR3 has 12 residues. V lost 1 base to trimming and J lost 3 bases, with 0 bases between them. The germline gives CDR1 SGHTA, CDR2 FQGNSA. CDR3 amino acids: CASSLDTGELFF. The CDR3 nucleotides read TGTGCCAGCAGCTTAGACACCGGGGAGCTGTTTTTT.

This clonotype was detected many times. The J gene is TRBJ2-5, the V gene TRBV5-1; 8 bases are shared with TRBD1. With V trimmed by 3 bases and J by 0 bases, 1 base remained unmatched. Germline-derived CDR1 and CDR2 are SGHRS and YFSETQ. The CDR3 totals 14 residues. The CDR3 reads CASSWGQDQETQYF. The CDR3 bases are TGCGCCAGCAGCTGGGGACAGGACCAAGAGACCCAGTACTTC.

This chain connects TRBV6-2 or TRBV6-3 to TRBJ1-5; unclear D gene. The CDR3 runs 14 residues. Trimming took off 5 bases at V and 4 bases at J, with 12 bases between the two ends. Per the germline V gene, CDR1 is MNHEY and CDR2 is SVGEGT. The CDR3 DNA reads TGTGCCAGCAGTCTGGTAGGGAGGAATCAGCCCCAGCATTTT. Translation gives CASSLVGRNQPQHF.

This clonotype was seen repeatedly, ten times or more. The chain carries TRBV10-3 and TRBJ2-7, with TRBD2 matching over 11 bases. J was trimmed by 4 bases and V by 8 bases; bases with no gene match: 13. Germline V gene data show CDR1 as ENHRY and CDR2 as SYGVKD. The CDR3 runs 16 residues. The CDR3 nucleotides are TGTGCCATCGCACCTCAAGCTAGCGGGGGGAGGTACGAGCAGTACTTC. It specifies CAIAPQASGGRYEQYF.

This clonotype has a count of ten or more. The chain uses TRBV9 and TRBJ2-6, with no clear D. Trimming shortened V by 3 bases and J by 0 bases, and 10 bases separated the two germline ends. From germline, CDR1 is SGDLS and CDR2 YYNGEE. CDR3 length equals 16 residues. The CDR3 nucleotides are TGTGCCAGCAGCGCCCCCCTAGACTCTGGGGCCAACGTCCTGACTTTC. Its translation is CASSAPLDSGANVLTF.

This clonotype was detected ten times or more. The gene calls are TRBV4-1 and TRBJ1-3; weak D call: TRBD1 (6 bases). Trimming left V 0 bases short and J 4 bases short, with 16 bases between. The CDR3 runs to 17 residues. CDR1 and CDR2 (germline): MGHRA, YSYEKL. The chain's CDR3 is CASSQDFRPGTGNTIYF. CDR3 nucleotides: TGCGCCAGCAGCCAAGATTTCCGCCCAGGGACAGGAAACACCATATATTTT.

This clonotype was detected many times. The chain couples TRBV6-2 or TRBV6-3 to TRBJ2-5; D may match TRBD1 or TRBD2 (5 bases each). The germline gives CDR1 MNHEY, CDR2 SVGEGT. The CDR3 totals 15 residues. V lost 5 bases and J lost 2, with 15 bases in between. The CDR3 here is CASSPRDAVQETQYF. The CDR3 DNA reads as TGTGCCAGCAGTCCCCGGGACGCCGTTCAAGAGACCCAGTACTTC.

This clonotype was seen at least ten times. This chain links TRBV6-2 or TRBV6-3 with TRBJ2-7; tentatively, D is TRBD2 (6 bases). V was cut by 7 bases and J by 4 bases, with 8 bases left in between. This CDR3 comprises 11 residues. The germline V gene encodes CDR1 MNHEY and CDR2 SVGEGT. The CDR3 DNA is TGTGCCAGCATTGGGGGGTACGAGCAGTACTTC. Its translation: CASIGGYEQYF.

In the case of this clonotype: Possible read error: a much larger clone is one base away. J is TRBJ1-6 and V is TRBV27; D is perhaps TRBD1 (6 bases). CDR1 is MNHEY, CDR2 SMNVEV, per germline (reference sequence). This CDR3 comprises 13 residues. The CDR3 loop is CASSGRGGSPFHF. CDR3 nucleotide sequence: TGTGCCAGCAGCGGCAGGGGAGGATCACCCTTCCACTTT.

This clonotype was recorded many times. The chain combines TRBV20-1 with TRBJ2-3; 9 nucleotides line up with TRBD1. After removal of 4 bases from V and 2 bases from J, the junction contained 10 bases not matched to a gene. This CDR3 region has 16 residues. Germline CDR1 is DFQATT and CDR2 is SNEGSKA (reference sequence). DNA for the CDR3: TGCAGTGCTAAGAATCCGGGACAGGGTAACACAGATACGCAGTATTTT. This sequence encodes CSAKNPGQGNTDTQYF.